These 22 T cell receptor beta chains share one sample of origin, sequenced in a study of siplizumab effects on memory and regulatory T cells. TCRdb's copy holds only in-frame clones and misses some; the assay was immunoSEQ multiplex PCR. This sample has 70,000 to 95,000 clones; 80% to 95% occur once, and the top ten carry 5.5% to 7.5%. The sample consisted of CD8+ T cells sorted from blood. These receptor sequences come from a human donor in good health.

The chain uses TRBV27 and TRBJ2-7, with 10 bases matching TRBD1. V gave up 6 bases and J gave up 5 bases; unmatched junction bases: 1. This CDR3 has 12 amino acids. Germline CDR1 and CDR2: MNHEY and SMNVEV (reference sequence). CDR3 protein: CASRTGGHEQYF. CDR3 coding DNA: TGTGCCAGCAGGACAGGGGGCCACGAGCAGTACTTC.

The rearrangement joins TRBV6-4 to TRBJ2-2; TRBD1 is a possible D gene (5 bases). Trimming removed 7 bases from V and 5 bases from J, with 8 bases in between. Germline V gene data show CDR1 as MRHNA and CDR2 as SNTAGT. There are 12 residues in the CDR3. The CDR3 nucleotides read TGTGCCAGCAAGACAGAAACCGGGGAGCTGTTTTTT. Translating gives CASKTETGELFF.

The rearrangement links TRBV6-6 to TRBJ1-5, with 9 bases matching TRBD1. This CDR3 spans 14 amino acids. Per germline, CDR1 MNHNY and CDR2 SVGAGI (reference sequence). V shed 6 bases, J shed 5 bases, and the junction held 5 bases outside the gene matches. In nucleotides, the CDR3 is TGTGCCAGCAGCCAGACAGGGGGTGATCAGCCCCAGCATTTT. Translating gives CASSQTGGDQPQHF.

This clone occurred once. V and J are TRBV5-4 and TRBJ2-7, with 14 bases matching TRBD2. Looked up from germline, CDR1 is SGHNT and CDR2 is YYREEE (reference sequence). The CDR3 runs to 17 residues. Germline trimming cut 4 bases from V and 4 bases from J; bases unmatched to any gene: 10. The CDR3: CASSPFGTSGGQYEQYF. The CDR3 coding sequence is TGTGCCAGCAGCCCGTTTGGGACTAGCGGGGGCCAGTACGAGCAGTACTTC.

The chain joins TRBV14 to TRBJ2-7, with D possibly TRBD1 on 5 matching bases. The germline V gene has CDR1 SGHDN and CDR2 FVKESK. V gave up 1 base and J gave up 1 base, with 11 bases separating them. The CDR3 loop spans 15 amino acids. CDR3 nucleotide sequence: TGTGCCAGCAGCCAAGCCTGGGGCAGTTCCTACGAGCAGTACTTC. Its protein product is CASSQAWGSSYEQYF.

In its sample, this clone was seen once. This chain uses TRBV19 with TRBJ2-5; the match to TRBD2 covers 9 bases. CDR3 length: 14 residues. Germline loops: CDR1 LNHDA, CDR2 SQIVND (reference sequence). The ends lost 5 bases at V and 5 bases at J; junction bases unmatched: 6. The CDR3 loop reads CASSPLSGGETQYF. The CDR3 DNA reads TGTGCCAGTAGTCCCCTGAGCGGGGGGGAGACCCAGTACTTC.

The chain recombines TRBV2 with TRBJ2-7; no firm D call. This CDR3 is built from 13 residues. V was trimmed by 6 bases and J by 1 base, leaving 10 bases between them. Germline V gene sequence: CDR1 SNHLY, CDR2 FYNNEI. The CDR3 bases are TGTGCCAGCAGGACCGGACCTTCCTACGAGCAGTACTTC. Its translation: CASRTGPSYEQYF.

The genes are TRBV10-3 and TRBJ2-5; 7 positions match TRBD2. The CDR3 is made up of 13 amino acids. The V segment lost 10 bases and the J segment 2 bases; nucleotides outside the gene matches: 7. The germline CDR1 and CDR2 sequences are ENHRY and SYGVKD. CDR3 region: CASGWGGQETQYF. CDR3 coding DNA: TGTGCCAGTGGGTGGGGGGGTCAAGAGACCCAGTACTTC.

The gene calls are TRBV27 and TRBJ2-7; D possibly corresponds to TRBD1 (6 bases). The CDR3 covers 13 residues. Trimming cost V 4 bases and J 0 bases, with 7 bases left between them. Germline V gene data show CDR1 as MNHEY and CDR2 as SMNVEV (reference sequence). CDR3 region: CASSSGASYEQYF. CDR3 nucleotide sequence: TGTGCCAGCAGTTCAGGGGCCTCCTACGAGCAGTACTTC.

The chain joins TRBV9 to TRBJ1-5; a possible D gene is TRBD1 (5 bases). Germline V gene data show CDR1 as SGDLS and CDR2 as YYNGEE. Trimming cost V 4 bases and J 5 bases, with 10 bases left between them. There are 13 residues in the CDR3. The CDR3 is CASSPGGDQPQHF. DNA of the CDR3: TGTGCCAGCAGCCCTGGGGGGGATCAGCCCCAGCATTTT. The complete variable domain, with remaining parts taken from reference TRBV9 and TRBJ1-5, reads DSGVTQTPKHLITATGQRVTLRCSPRSGDLSVYWYQQSLDQGLQFLIQYYNGEERAKGNILERFSAQQFPDLHSELNLSSLELGDSALYFCASSPGGDQPQHFGDGTRLSIL.

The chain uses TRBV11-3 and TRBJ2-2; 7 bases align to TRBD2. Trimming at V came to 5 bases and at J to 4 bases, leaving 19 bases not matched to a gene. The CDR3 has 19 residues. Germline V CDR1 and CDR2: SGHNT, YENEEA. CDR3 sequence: CASSLWPGAGETITGELFF. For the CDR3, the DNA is TGTGCCAGCAGCCTATGGCCCGGCGCGGGAGAAACAATCACCGGGGAGCTGTTTTTT.

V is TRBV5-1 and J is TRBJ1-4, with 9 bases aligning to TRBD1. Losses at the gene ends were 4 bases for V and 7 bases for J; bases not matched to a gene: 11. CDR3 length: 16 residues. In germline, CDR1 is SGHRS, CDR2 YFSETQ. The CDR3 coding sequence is TGCGCCAGCAGCAAAGACCCGGGACAGGGACGTGAAAAACTGTTTTTT. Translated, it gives CASSKDPGQGREKLFF.

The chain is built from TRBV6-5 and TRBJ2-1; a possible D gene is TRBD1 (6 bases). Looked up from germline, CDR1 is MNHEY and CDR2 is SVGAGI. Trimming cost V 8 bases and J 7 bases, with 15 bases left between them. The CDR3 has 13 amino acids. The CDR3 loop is CASHATGWNEQFF. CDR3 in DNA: TGTGCCAGCCACGCGACAGGTTGGAATGAGCAGTTCTTC.

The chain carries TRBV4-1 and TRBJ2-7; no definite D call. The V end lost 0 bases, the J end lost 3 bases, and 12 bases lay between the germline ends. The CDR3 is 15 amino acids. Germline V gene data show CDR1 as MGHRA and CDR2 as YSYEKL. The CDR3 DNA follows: TGCGCCAGCAGCCAAGATCGCACTGCTTACTACGAGCAGTACTTC. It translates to CASSQDRTAYYEQYF.

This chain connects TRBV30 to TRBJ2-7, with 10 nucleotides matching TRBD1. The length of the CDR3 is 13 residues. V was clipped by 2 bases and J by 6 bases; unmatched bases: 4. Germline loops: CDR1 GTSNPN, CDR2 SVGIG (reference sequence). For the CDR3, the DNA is TGTGCCTGGAGTCCCGGGACAGGGGCCGAGCAGTACTTC. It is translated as CAWSPGTGAEQYF. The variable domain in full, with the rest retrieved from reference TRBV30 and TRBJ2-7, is SQTIHQWPATLVQPVGSPLSLECTVEGTSNPNLYWYRQAAGRGLQLLFYSVGIGQISSEVPQNLSASRPQDRQFILSSKKLLLSDSGFYLCAWSPGTGAEQYFGPGTRLTVT.

The CDR3 spells CATPAGRGSNYGYTF. The CDR3 region has the DNA TGTGCCACCCCGGCAGGCCGCGGTTCCAACTATGGCTACACCTTC. This chain connects TRBV7-9 to TRBJ1-2, with D unclear. V lost 10 bases and J lost 2, with 20 bases in between. CDR1 and CDR2 from the germline V gene are SEHNR and FQNEAQ (reference sequence). The CDR3 is made up of 15 amino acids.

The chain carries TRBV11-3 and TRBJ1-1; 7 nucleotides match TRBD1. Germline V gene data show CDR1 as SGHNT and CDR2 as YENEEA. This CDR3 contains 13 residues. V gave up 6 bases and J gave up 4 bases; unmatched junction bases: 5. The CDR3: CASSHRGITEAFF. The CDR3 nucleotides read TGTGCCAGCAGTCACAGGGGAATCACTGAAGCTTTCTTT.

CDR3 amino acids: CASSYERAENYNEQFF. CDR3 DNA sequence: TGTGCCAGCAGTTACGAGAGGGCGGAAAATTACAATGAGCAGTTCTTC. The rearrangement uses TRBV6-5 and TRBJ2-1; a weak D match, TRBD2 (5 bases). Germline CDR1 is MNHEY and CDR2 is SVGAGI. Trimming took 2 bases from V and 4 from J, leaving 15 bases between them. This CDR3 is 16 amino acids long.

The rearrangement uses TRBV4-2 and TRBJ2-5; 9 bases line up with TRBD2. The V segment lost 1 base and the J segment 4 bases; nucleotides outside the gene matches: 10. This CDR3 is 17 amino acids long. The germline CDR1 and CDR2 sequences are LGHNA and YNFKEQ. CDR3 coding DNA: TGTGCCAGCAGCCAAGGGGTTAGCGGGAGCTGGGGAGAGACCCAGTACTTC. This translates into CASSQGVSGSWGETQYF.

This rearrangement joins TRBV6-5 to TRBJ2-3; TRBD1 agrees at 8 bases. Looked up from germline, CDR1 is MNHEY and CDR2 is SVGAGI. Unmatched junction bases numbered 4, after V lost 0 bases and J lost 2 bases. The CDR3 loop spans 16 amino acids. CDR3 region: CASSYSGTGATDTQYF. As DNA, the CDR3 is TGTGCCAGCAGTTACTCAGGGACAGGAGCCACAGATACGCAGTATTTT.

As DNA, the CDR3 is TGTGCCAGCAGCGGGACTAGCGGGAGGGCCGCGGAGACCCAGTACTTC. This sequence encodes CASSGTSGRAAETQYF. V usage is TRBV2 and J usage is TRBJ2-5; 16 bases align to TRBD2. CDR3 length: 16 residues. With V trimmed by 6 bases and J by 5 bases, 6 bases remained unmatched. Germline assignment: CDR1 SNHLY and CDR2 FYNNEI.

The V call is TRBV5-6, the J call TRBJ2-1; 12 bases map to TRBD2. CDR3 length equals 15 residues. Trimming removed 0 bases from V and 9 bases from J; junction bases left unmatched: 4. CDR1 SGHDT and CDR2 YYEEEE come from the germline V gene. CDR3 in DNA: TGTGCCAGCAGCTTGGAACTAGCGGGGGGTGGTGAGCAGTTCTTC. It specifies CASSLELAGGGEQFF.